One and the same sample provided the 28 T cell receptor beta chains below, sequenced in a study of T-cell memory formation after mild COVID-19. TCRdb passed the 5' RACE reads through MiXCR, listing each CDR3 protein once. The table includes about 430,000 distinct CDR3 sequences, roughly 18% detected once. The sequenced material came from PBMCs or a T cell subset sorted from them (not recorded which). The receptors originated from a young man who had mild COVID-19 (a few samples of this study predate the infection). Cell type and time point are not known.

V usage is TRBV25-1 and J usage is TRBJ2-2; D is unclear. The germline gives CDR1 MGHDK, CDR2 SYGVNS. The CDR3 has 13 amino acids. Trimming left V 8 bases short and J 1 base short, with 8 bases between. The CDR3 bases are TGTGCCAGCCGCTCCGGGAACACCGGGGAGCTGTTTTTT. Its protein is CASRSGNTGELFF. Using reference TRBV25-1 and TRBJ2-2 for the parts outside the CDR3, the full variable domain is EADIYQTPRYLVIGTGKKITLECSQTMGHDKMYWYQQDPGMELHLIHYSYGVNSTEKGDLSSESTVSRIRTEHFPLTLESARPSHTSQYLCASRSGNTGELFFGEGSRLTVL.

This clonotype was detected a few times. The chain recombines TRBV28 with TRBJ1-1; TRBD1 aligns across 8 bases. V lost 5 bases, J lost 3 bases, and 5 bases stayed unmatched. This CDR3 contains 14 residues. CDR1 and CDR2 from the germline V gene are MDHEN and SYDVKM. The CDR3 region has the DNA TGTGCCAGCAGTGGCGGACAGGGTGACACTGAAGCTTTCTTT. Translation: CASSGGQGDTEAFF.

This clonotype was counted only a few times. The chain employs TRBV20-1 and TRBJ2-7; D gene uncertain. The CDR3 totals 13 residues. Germline CDR1 reads DFQATT; CDR2 reads SNEGSKA (reference sequence). With 1 base removed from V and 2 bases from J, the gap between germline ends came to 9 bases. The chain's CDR3 is CSARGGRTYEQYV. DNA for the CDR3: TGCAGTGCTAGAGGTGGCAGGACCTACGAGCAGTACGTC.

The V gene is TRBV12-3 or TRBV12-4, the J gene TRBJ2-5; TRBD2 agrees at 9 bases. Trimming cost V 6 bases and J 4 bases; bases outside gene matches: 9. This CDR3 spans 15 amino acids. The CDR3 bases are TGTGCCAGCAGACACAGCGGGGGGCGGAGAGAGACCCAGTACTTC. Protein product: CASRHSGGRRETQYF.

This clonotype was seen more than once but under ten times. The V and J genes are TRBV15 and TRBJ2-7; the D is unclear. V was clipped by 0 bases and J by 2 bases, with 5 bases between them. Germline V gene data show CDR1 as LNHNV and CDR2 as YYDKDF (reference sequence). The CDR3 loop spans 13 amino acids. Here the CDR3 reads CATSRDLTYEQYV. The CDR3 bases are TGTGCCACCAGCAGAGATCTTACCTACGAGCAGTACGTC.

The CDR3 nucleotides are TGTGCCAGCAGCCCCTTTGGTTCGGACTATGGCTACACCTTC. It translates to CASSPFGSDYGYTF. The J gene is TRBJ1-2, the V gene TRBV11-2; D unclear. The CDR3 is 14 residues long. From germline, CDR1 is SGHAT and CDR2 FQNNGV. Trimming pared 5 bases from V and 3 bases from J, leaving 13 bases between. The full variable domain, rest sourced from reference TRBV11-2 and TRBJ1-2, is EAGVAQSPRYKIIEKRQSVAFWCNPISGHATLYWYQQILGQGPKLLIQFQNNGVVDDSQLPKDRFSAERLKGVDSTLKIQPAKLEDSAVYLCASSPFGSDYGYTFGSGTRLTVV.

This clonotype was seen more than once but under ten times. The chain has TRBV4-3 and TRBJ2-3, with D tentatively TRBD2 (5 bases). Germline V gene data show CDR1 as LGHNA and CDR2 as YSLEER. V was clipped by 2 bases and J by 1 base, with 10 bases between them. The CDR3 runs to 15 residues. CDR3 sequence reads: CASSQRGWGTDTQYF. The CDR3 DNA reads TGCGCCAGCAGCCAAAGAGGGTGGGGCACAGATACGCAGTATTTT.

This clonotype appeared many times. This chain uses TRBV9 with TRBJ2-5, with a weak D call TRBD1 (5 bases). V lost 0 bases and J 3 bases, leaving 15 bases between the germline ends. The CDR3 extends over 16 amino acids. Germline values: CDR1 SGDLS, CDR2 YYNGEE. CDR3 amino acids: CASSVEGRAREETQYF. The DNA for the CDR3 is TGTGCCAGCAGCGTAGAGGGCAGGGCGAGAGAAGAGACCCAGTACTTC.

The table lists this clonotype with a few counts. The chain links TRBV4-1 to TRBJ2-3, with 11 positions matching TRBD2. This CDR3 is built from 14 residues. Germline V gene lookup returns CDR1 MGHRA and CDR2 YSYEKL. The junction had 4 bases not matched to a gene; V was cut back by 7 bases and J by 4 bases. CDR3 loop: CASNSGGGPDTQYF. In nucleotides, the CDR3 is TGCGCCAGCAATAGCGGGGGGGGCCCAGATACGCAGTATTTT.

This clonotype occurred many times. This chain connects TRBV7-6 to TRBJ2-1, with 7 bases identical to TRBD2. Germline loops: CDR1 SGHVS, CDR2 FNYEAQ. V dropped 7 bases and J dropped 4; count of bases not matched to a gene: 13. The CDR3 extends over 16 amino acids. CDR3 DNA: TGTGCCAGCACCCTCCAGGTCGGGACTACATACAATGAGCAGTTCTTC. Translating gives CASTLQVGTTYNEQFF.

The gene calls are TRBV3-1 and TRBJ1-1; TRBD1 aligns across 10 bases. V shed 4 bases, J shed 5 bases, and the junction held 10 bases outside the gene matches. The CDR3 consists of 16 residues. Germline V CDR1 and CDR2: LGHDT, YNNKEL (reference sequence). CDR3 sequence (DNA): TGTGCCAGCAGCCCGAAACCCCCGGGACAGGGGACTGAAGCTTTCTTT. Its translation is CASSPKPPGQGTEAFF.

This clonotype was seen a handful of times. The chain combines TRBV29-1 with TRBJ2-1, with TRBD2 matching over 10 bases. This CDR3 spans 13 amino acids. Germline CDR1 reads SQVTM; CDR2 reads ANQGSEA. J gave up 6 bases and V 7 bases, and 6 bases lay outside the gene matches. In DNA, the CDR3 is TGCAGCGGGCTAGCGGGGGAGATCAATGAGCAGTTCTTC. The encoded protein is CSGLAGEINEQFF.

The rearrangement uses TRBV9 and TRBJ1-1; TRBD1 might be the D (5 bases). With 4 bases removed from V and 1 base from J, the gap between germline ends came to 17 bases. The CDR3 runs 16 residues. CDR1 is SGDLS, CDR2 YYNGEE, per germline. The CDR3 DNA sequence: TGTGCCAGCAGCAAAATCGGGGCCCCAACGAACACTGAAGCTTTCTTT. Protein sequence: CASSKIGAPTNTEAFF.

The V and J genes are TRBV10-3 and TRBJ2-5; D is undetermined. Germline CDR1 ENHRY, CDR2 SYGVKD. The V and J ends lost 6 bases and 0 bases respectively, with 8 bases between them. The CDR3 has 13 residues. The chain's CDR3 is CAISPRDQETQYF. Here the CDR3 DNA reads TGTGCCATCAGCCCAAGGGACCAAGAGACCCAGTACTTC.

There are a few counts of this clonotype. The chain recombines TRBV7-8 with TRBJ1-1; D might be TRBD1 (5 bases). The CDR3 consists of 13 residues. The germline V gene has CDR1 SGHVS and CDR2 FQNEAQ. V dropped 5 bases and J dropped 6 bases, with 13 bases sitting between them. This CDR3 is CASSPSGPSEAFF. DNA for the CDR3: TGTGCCAGCAGCCCCTCGGGACCTTCTGAAGCTTTCTTT.

The rearrangement uses TRBV5-6 and TRBJ1-2, with D perhaps TRBD1 (5 bases). V lost 3 bases, J lost 0 bases, and 12 bases lay in between. This CDR3 comprises 15 residues. Germline V gives CDR1 SGHDT, CDR2 YYEEEE. In DNA form, the CDR3 reads TGTGCCAGCAGCTCGGGACCGGACGCTAACTATGGCTACACCTTC. This codes for CASSSGPDANYGYTF.

The rearrangement links TRBV29-1 to TRBJ1-2, with unresolved D. The CDR3 is made up of 11 amino acids. V was trimmed by 7 bases and J by 5 bases, leaving 11 bases between them. From germline, CDR1 is SQVTM and CDR2 ANQGSEA. This chain's CDR3 is CSATLGYGYTF. The CDR3 DNA reads TGCAGCGCCACATTAGGGTATGGCTACACCTTC.

This sequence joins TRBV7-3 and TRBJ1-1, with D hard to call. Germline V gene data show CDR1 as SGHTA and CDR2 as FQGTGA. V lost 2 bases and J lost 4, with 8 bases in between. This CDR3 is 13 amino acids long. CDR3 sequence: CASSLERATEAFF. The CDR3 DNA sequence: TGTGCCAGCAGCTTAGAGCGGGCCACTGAAGCTTTCTTT.

The rearrangement links TRBV7-9 to TRBJ2-3, with no clear D. CDR1 SEHNR and CDR2 FQNEAQ come from the germline V gene (reference sequence). The CDR3 loop spans 16 amino acids. Trimming shortened V by 1 base and J by 3 bases, and 14 bases separated the two germline ends. The CDR3 sequence is CASSLDGLPPTDTQYF. DNA for the CDR3: TGTGCCAGCAGCTTAGATGGTCTGCCCCCTACAGATACGCAGTATTTT.

In its sample, this clonotype was seen a few times. The rearrangement uses TRBV4-3 and TRBJ2-1; D not resolved. This CDR3 is built from 17 residues. Trimming left V 0 bases short and J 6 bases short, with 18 bases between. Looked up from germline, CDR1 is LGHNA and CDR2 is YSLEER. The chain's CDR3 is CASSQESDGVLGNEQFF. The CDR3 DNA reads TGCGCCAGCAGCCAAGAGTCGGACGGAGTTTTGGGCAATGAGCAGTTCTTC.

This clonotype has more than one count but fewer than ten. The chain is built from TRBV7-2 and TRBJ1-1, with D uncertain. The CDR3 is made up of 14 amino acids. Trimming shortened V by 4 bases and J by 7 bases, and 16 bases separated the two germline ends. Per germline, CDR1 SGHTA and CDR2 FQGNSA. The CDR3 reads CASSWNPQAFEAFF. Written as DNA, the CDR3 is TGTGCCAGCAGCTGGAACCCTCAGGCTTTTGAAGCTTTCTTT.

The chain carries TRBV6-5 and TRBJ1-1, with TRBD1 matching over 7 bases. The CDR3 runs to 14 residues. CDR1 MNHEY and CDR2 SVGAGI come from the germline V gene. The V and J ends lost 6 bases and 4 bases, in that order; junction bases with no gene match: 8. In DNA, the CDR3 is TGTGCCAGCAGCCAGGGGGTTCGGGCCACTGAAGCTTTCTTT. As protein: CASSQGVRATEAFF.

This chain joins TRBV6-1 and TRBJ2-5; 11 nucleotides line up with TRBD2. V gave up 6 bases and J gave up 4 bases; unmatched junction bases: 7. Germline V gene sequence: CDR1 MNHNS, CDR2 SASEGT. This CDR3 is built from 15 residues. The chain's CDR3 is CASRTSGAGRETQYF. The CDR3 coding sequence is TGTGCCAGCAGGACTAGCGGGGCCGGGAGAGAGACCCAGTACTTC.

This clonotype was counted between two and nine times. The rearrangement uses TRBV11-2 and TRBJ2-7; 7 nucleotides line up with TRBD1. Germline assignment: CDR1 SGHAT and CDR2 FQNNGV. J gave up 5 bases and V 0 bases, and 4 bases lay outside the gene matches. The CDR3 covers 14 residues. The CDR3 bases are TGTGCCAGCAGCTTAGATCTTAGGGGGCACGAGCAGTACGTC. It codes for CASSLDLRGHEQYV.

This clonotype was counted only a few times. The CDR3 reads CSFRGIKNYNEQFF. The DNA for the CDR3 is TGCAGTTTCAGGGGGATTAAAAACTACAATGAGCAGTTCTTC. The chain links TRBV20-1 to TRBJ2-1, with TRBD1 matching over 7 bases. This CDR3 region has 14 residues. The J segment lost 3 bases and the V segment lost 8 bases, leaving 10 bases of the junction unmatched. The germline V gene encodes CDR1 DFQATT and CDR2 SNEGSKA (reference sequence).

This clonotype was recorded at least ten times. The rearrangement joins TRBV7-2 to TRBJ2-7; tentative D call: TRBD1 (6 bases). Germline loops: CDR1 SGHTA, CDR2 FQGNSA. There are 12 residues in the CDR3. The ends were cut back, 5 bases at V and 3 bases at J, with 8 bases in the middle. CDR3 region: CASSEQGYEQYF. The CDR3 bases are TGTGCCAGCAGCGAACAGGGCTACGAGCAGTACTTC. The variable domain in full, with the rest retrieved from reference TRBV7-2 and TRBJ2-7, is GAGVSQSPSNKVTEKGKDVELRCDPISGHTALYWYRQSLGQGLEFLIYFQGNSAPDKSGLPSDRFSAERTGGSVSTLTIQRTQQEDSAVYLCASSEQGYEQYFGPGTRLTVT.

The CDR3 here is CSARSPADSDQETQYF. CDR3 in DNA: TGCAGTGCTAGATCCCCCGCGGACAGCGATCAAGAGACCCAGTACTTC. The chain is built from TRBV20-1 and TRBJ2-5; the D gene is possibly TRBD1 (6 bases). Germline CDR1 is DFQATT and CDR2 is SNEGSKA (reference sequence). V dropped 2 bases and J dropped 2 bases, with 18 bases sitting between them. The CDR3 sequence is 16 residues long.

In its sample, this clonotype was seen a few times. The V call is TRBV9, the J call TRBJ1-1; 8 positions agree with TRBD1. CDR1 SGDLS and CDR2 YYNGEE come from the germline V gene. This CDR3 is 16 amino acids long. V shed 0 bases, J shed 0 bases, and the junction held 4 bases outside the gene matches. CDR3 coding DNA: TGTGCCAGCAGCGTAGGGCAGGGGGCATTGAACACTGAAGCTTTCTTT. It is translated as CASSVGQGALNTEAFF.